This T cell receptor beta chain was documented in a study of CD4+ T cells in melanoma. Generated by immunoSEQ multiplex PCR, the TCRdb table keeps only in-frame clones and is missing some. The sample includes 13,000 or so clones, 60% to 75% of them seen just once. V was pared by 0 bases and J by 2 bases, with 5 bases between. Germline CDR1 SGHRS, CDR2 YFSETQ. The CDR3 extends over 13 amino acids. Sequenced sample: cells from a culture (not recorded whether cultured in vitro). The chain employs TRBV5-1 and TRBJ1-2; D is uncertain. The sequence came from a human donor with melanoma. The CDR3 is CASSLEGNYGYTF. The CDR3 bases are TGCGCCAGCAGCTTGGAGGGCAACTATGGCTACACCTTC.